These 10 T cell receptor beta chains originate from one sample sequenced in a study of vaccination and CD4 T cells after COVID-19. Cultured CD4+ T-cell DNA underwent Oncomine TCR Beta short-read sequencing. A single record per CDR3 protein comes from TCRdb applying MiXCR to the PCR reads. The repertoire holds 5,000 to 6,000 distinct CDR3 sequences, with about 30% as singletons. Which antigens these TCRs recognize remains unknown. Documented treatment: roughly 11-day PBMC culture with coronavirus spike peptide pools or control peptides (ViraFEST assay). The starting material was CD4+ T cells from blood, cultured in vitro, obtained after SARS-CoV-2 vaccination. The source of these receptors is a human donor who had recovered from COVID-19.

The sample holds a few counts of this clonotype. This chain uses TRBV27 with TRBJ1-1; D might be TRBD1 (5 bases). Germline V gene sequence: CDR1 MNHEY, CDR2 SMNVEV (reference sequence). This CDR3 has 16 residues. The V gene lost 6 bases and the J gene lost 0 bases, with 17 bases spanning the gap. Here the CDR3 reads CASRSLWGSMNTEAFF. CDR3 in DNA: TGTGCCAGCAGGTCCTTGTGGGGGTCTATGAACACTGAAGCTTTCTTT.

This clonotype is medium-sized (0.01 to 0.1%) in the sample. The gene calls are TRBV7-9 and TRBJ1-2, with D possibly TRBD1 on 5 matching bases. CDR3 length: 12 residues. Germline CDR1 SEHNR, CDR2 FQNEAQ (reference sequence). The ends were cut back, 1 base at V and 5 bases at J, with 5 bases in the middle. CDR3 DNA: TGTGCCAGCAGCTTAGAGGGGTATGGCTACACCTTC. Translated: CASSLEGYGYTF.

By share, this clonotype ranks as large. The chain employs TRBV28 and TRBJ2-7, with 7 positions matching TRBD2. The V gene's germline CDR1 is MDHEN and CDR2 SYDVKM. The length of the CDR3 is 14 residues. V gave up 6 bases and J gave up 0 bases; unmatched junction bases: 5. As DNA, the CDR3 is TGTGCCAGCAGGGCGCGGGGGAGCTCCTACGAGCAGTACTTC. This sequence encodes CASRARGSSYEQYF.

This clonotype has a handful of counts. The V gene is TRBV29-1, the J gene TRBJ1-2; a possible D gene is TRBD1 (5 bases). The CDR3 length is 11 residues. Between the trimmed V and J ends, which lost 8 bases and 8 bases, there was a span of 15 bases. From germline, CDR1 is SQVTM and CDR2 ANQGSEA. CDR3 coding DNA: TGCAGCCTCGGGCAGGGCAGCGGCTACACCTTC. Its translation is CSLGQGSGYTF.

This clonotype has only a few counts. The V call is TRBV20-1, the J call TRBJ1-6; tentatively, D is TRBD1 (6 bases). Looked up from germline, CDR1 is DFQATT and CDR2 is SNEGSKA (reference sequence). V lost 3 bases and J 13 bases, leaving 19 bases between the germline ends. This CDR3 is 14 amino acids long. The CDR3 nucleotides read TGCAGTGCTAGGCAGGGACATCGGGCGGGGCCCCTCCACTTT. This translates into CSARQGHRAGPLHF.

The rearrangement uses TRBV11-2 and TRBJ2-5, with 8 bases identical to TRBD2. J gave up 5 bases and V 1 base, and 6 bases lay outside the gene matches. Per the germline V gene, CDR1 is SGHAT and CDR2 is FQNNGV. This CDR3 comprises 15 residues. CDR3 loop: CASSLGAGAGETQYF. The DNA of the CDR3 is TGTGCCAGCAGCTTAGGAGCGGGGGCGGGGGAGACCCAGTACTTC. The complete variable domain, with remaining parts taken from reference TRBV11-2 and TRBJ2-5, reads EAGVAQSPRYKIIEKRQSVAFWCNPISGHATLYWYQQILGQGPKLLIQFQNNGVVDDSQLPKDRFSAERLKGVDSTLKIQPAKLEDSAVYLCASSLGAGAGETQYFGPGTRLLVL.

The chain has TRBV4-2 and TRBJ2-5; D is tentatively TRBD1 or TRBD2 (6 bases each). V lost 0 bases, J lost 4 bases, and 15 bases lay in between. The CDR3 contains 16 residues. Germline lookup yields CDR1 LGHNA and CDR2 YNFKEQ. In nucleotides, the CDR3 is TGTGCCAGCAGCCAAGATATGGGGGCCGGGGGAGAGACCCAGTACTTC. Protein product: CASSQDMGAGGETQYF.

V usage is TRBV7-2 and J usage is TRBJ2-7; 9 positions match TRBD1. With 7 bases clipped from V and 2 bases from J, the junction kept 6 bases outside the gene matches. Germline loops: CDR1 SGHTA, CDR2 FQGNSA. The CDR3 is 14 amino acids. In nucleotides, the CDR3 is TGTGCCAGCAACCTTTGGACAGGGGCCTACGAGCAGTACTTC. Translating it yields CASNLWTGAYEQYF.

The rearrangement links TRBV7-9 to TRBJ2-2; D gene uncertain. V shed 1 base and J shed 3 bases, with 3 bases lying between them. This CDR3 has 13 residues. The germline V gene has CDR1 SEHNR and CDR2 FQNEAQ (reference sequence). CDR3 protein: CASSLGHTGELFF. The CDR3 DNA sequence: TGTGCCAGCAGCTTAGGACACACCGGGGAGCTGTTTTTT.

This clonotype showed up just a few times. The J gene is TRBJ1-6, the V gene TRBV4-1; D is possibly TRBD1 (6 bases). The V gene lost 4 bases and the J gene lost 10 bases, with 14 bases spanning the gap. Per germline, CDR1 MGHRA and CDR2 YSYEKL. The CDR3 totals 14 residues. The CDR3 coding sequence is TGCGCCAGCAGCCGAGGACAGACGGGATCACCCCTCCACTTT. As protein: CASSRGQTGSPLHF.